The 22 T cell receptor beta chains presented below share a single source sample, sequenced in a study of blood T cell repertoires in COVID-19 (dated by TCRdb to the early 2020s). Library preparation employed the immunoSEQ multiplex PCR assay. TCRdb took this table from immuneACCESS and kept in-frame rearrangements with V and J called. Such tables lack part of the clones; where checked against another copy, unresolved V genes explain under half of the gap, and the rest is unexplained. Counted in this sample were about 20,000 clones; approximately 79% of them appeared once. The ten biggest clones cover around three fifths of the sample. Sequencing input: peripheral blood. These receptors came from a man older than 75 with acute or convalescent COVID-19.

V usage is TRBV7-8 and J usage is TRBJ2-2; tentative D call: TRBD1 (5 bases). The CDR3 totals 16 residues. The germline V gene encodes CDR1 SGHVS and CDR2 FQNEAQ. The germline V and J ends were trimmed by 3 bases and 8 bases, with 19 bases remaining between them. CDR3 sequence: CASSFLQAGLGGELFF. Written as DNA, the CDR3 is TGTGCCAGCAGCTTCTTACAGGCCGGGCTTGGTGGGGAGCTGTTTTTT.

The V gene is TRBV7-2, the J gene TRBJ1-2, with TRBD1 matching 8 bases. V shed 2 bases and J 3 bases; nucleotides not matched to a gene: 5. CDR3 length equals 15 residues. The germline gives CDR1 SGHTA, CDR2 FQGNSA. CDR3 in amino acids: CASSLQGAKYYGYTF. The CDR3 DNA follows: TGTGCCAGCAGCTTACAGGGGGCGAAGTACTATGGCTACACCTTC.

The table lists this clone with a count of one. The J gene is TRBJ2-1, the V gene TRBV18; 10 bases map to TRBD2. CDR3 length: 17 residues. V gave up 2 bases and J gave up 4 bases; unmatched junction bases: 8. Germline assignment: CDR1 KGHSH and CDR2 LQKENI. CDR3 DNA: TGTGCCAGCTCACCATCGGCCAGCGGGAGGGGTTACAATGAGCAGTTCTTC. This translates into CASSPSASGRGYNEQFF.

This clone was seen once. The chain couples TRBV25-1 to TRBJ1-1; the D gene is possibly TRBD1 (5 bases). The germline V gene encodes CDR1 MGHDK and CDR2 SYGVNS. The CDR3 covers 14 residues. Trimming left V 6 bases short and J 1 base short, with 12 bases between. CDR3: CASRMTVGNTEAFF. The CDR3 DNA sequence: TGTGCCAGCAGGATGACAGTTGGGAACACTGAAGCTTTCTTT.

The CDR3 bases are TGTGCCACCGCTCGGGGGAGCAATCAGCCCCAGCATTTT. Translating gives CATARGSNQPQHF. The chain uses TRBV24-1 and TRBJ1-5; D may be TRBD1 (5 bases). V lost 9 bases to trimming and J lost 1 base, with 9 bases between them. The CDR3 is 13 residues long. Germline V gene lookup returns CDR1 KGHDR and CDR2 SFDVKD.

This rearrangement joins TRBV6-5 to TRBJ2-2; the D gene is possibly TRBD1 (6 bases). Trimming took off 6 bases at V and 0 bases at J, with 11 bases between the two ends. Germline V gene sequence: CDR1 MNHEY, CDR2 SVGAGI. The CDR3 loop spans 15 amino acids. CDR3 amino acids: CASRGGRANTGELFF. In DNA form, the CDR3 reads TGTGCCAGCAGAGGGGGACGGGCGAACACCGGGGAGCTGTTTTTT.

This chain uses TRBV7-8 with TRBJ2-3; the match to TRBD2 covers 11 bases. This CDR3 region has 17 residues. Losses at the gene ends were 4 bases for V and 3 bases for J; bases not matched to a gene: 9. The germline V gene encodes CDR1 SGHVS and CDR2 FQNEAQ. CDR3 region: CASSYSTSGSGTDTQYF. The CDR3 nucleotides read TGTGCCAGCAGCTACTCCACTAGCGGGAGTGGTACAGATACGCAGTATTTT.

This clone has at least ten counts. The chain recombines TRBV4-1 with TRBJ2-7; tentative D call: TRBD2 (6 bases). The V end was cut by 3 bases, the J end by 3 bases, with 12 bases between. CDR3 size: 14 residues. Germline lookup yields CDR1 MGHRA and CDR2 YSYEKL. CDR3 region: CASSHRDGSYEQYF. CDR3 DNA sequence: TGCGCCAGCAGCCATCGTGACGGGAGCTACGAGCAGTACTTC.

The J gene is TRBJ2-7, the V gene TRBV7-2; D is unresolved. The V gene lost 0 bases and the J gene lost 5 bases, with 8 bases spanning the gap. This CDR3 has 13 residues. Germline values: CDR1 SGHTA, CDR2 FQGNSA. This CDR3 is CASSLARQDEQYV. In nucleotides, the CDR3 is TGTGCCAGCAGCTTAGCGCGCCAGGACGAGCAGTACGTC.

A few counts support this clone. The J gene is TRBJ1-1, the V gene TRBV5-5; 8 bases line up with TRBD1. CDR1 is SGHKS and CDR2 is YYEKEE in the germline V gene (reference sequence). This CDR3 is 15 amino acids long. Trimming cost V 4 bases and J 1 base; bases outside gene matches: 6. The CDR3 nucleotides are TGTGCCAGCAGCAGTAGACAGGGGTGGAACACTGAAGCTTTCTTT. This sequence encodes CASSSRQGWNTEAFF.

The chain joins TRBV9 to TRBJ1-1; 7 nucleotides agree with TRBD1. Germline-derived CDR1 and CDR2 are SGDLS and YYNGEE. This CDR3 has 15 amino acids. V trimming: 0 bases; J trimming: 4 bases; junction bases outside the gene matches: 6. CDR3: CASSVVVQGTTEAFF. The CDR3 DNA follows: TGTGCCAGCAGCGTAGTTGTACAGGGGACCACTGAAGCTTTCTTT.

V usage is TRBV6-4 and J usage is TRBJ2-7; TRBD2 matches at 11 bases. From germline, CDR1 is MRHNA and CDR2 SNTAGT. V lost 2 bases and J lost 3; bases outside the gene matches: 6. The CDR3 totals 16 residues. DNA of the CDR3: TGTGCCAGCAGTGACACTAGCGGGAGAGATCTCTACGAGCAGTACGTC. This sequence encodes CASSDTSGRDLYEQYV.

The rearrangement uses TRBV18 and TRBJ1-2; TRBD1 agrees at 12 bases. Germline-derived CDR1 and CDR2 are KGHSH and LQKENI. With V trimmed by 3 bases and J by 8 bases, 4 bases remained unmatched. CDR3 length: 14 amino acids. The CDR3 protein is CASSPRDRGPGYTF. CDR3 bases: TGTGCCAGCTCACCGAGGGACAGGGGGCCAGGCTACACCTTC.

This clone was seen only once. In DNA form, the CDR3 reads TGTGCCAGCAGTGAAGAGGGACTAGCCACCTACAATGAGCAGTTCTTC. Translating it yields CASSEEGLATYNEQFF. The chain is built from TRBV2 and TRBJ2-1, with 9 bases lining up with TRBD2. This CDR3 has 16 amino acids. The germline V gene has CDR1 SNHLY and CDR2 FYNNEI. The trim removed 1 base at V and 2 bases at J, leaving 3 bases unmatched.

The J gene is TRBJ2-7, the V gene TRBV18; D possibly corresponds to TRBD2 (9 bases). V gave up 0 bases and J gave up 4 bases, with 19 bases separating them. CDR1 and CDR2 from the germline V gene are KGHSH and LQKENI. The CDR3 is 17 residues long. The DNA of the CDR3 is TGTGCCAGCTCACCACCCGGACAGGGCGGGAGGGTATACGAGCAGTACTTC. This sequence encodes CASSPPGQGGRVYEQYF.

This clone was found once. The same CDR3 arises from other DNA sequences in this sample as well. V is TRBV30 and J is TRBJ2-7; D is perhaps TRBD2 (6 bases). From germline, CDR1 is GTSNPN and CDR2 SVGIG (reference sequence). V was pared by 3 bases and J by 3 bases, with 21 bases between. The CDR3 spans 16 residues. The CDR3 coding sequence is TGTGCCTGGAGCCCCCCCCGGGGCGCGGGAATCTACGAGCAGTACTTC. Translation: CAWSPPRGAGIYEQYF.

The genes are TRBV9 and TRBJ2-1; 7 nucleotides agree with TRBD2. Per germline, CDR1 SGDLS and CDR2 YYNGEE. The CDR3 covers 11 residues. J lost 12 bases, V lost 4 bases, and 4 bases had no gene match. CDR3 sequence: CASSRGGGQFF. The CDR3 DNA reads as TGTGCCAGCAGCCGCGGGGGAGGGCAGTTCTTC.

This rearrangement joins TRBV19 to TRBJ1-2, with D unresolved. Germline CDR1 is LNHDA and CDR2 is SQIVND (reference sequence). The length of the CDR3 is 13 residues. V lost 6 bases and J lost 4, with 12 bases in between. DNA of the CDR3: TGTGCCAGTAGCCCTAGGGAGCTCTATGGCTACACCTTC. It specifies CASSPRELYGYTF.

The chain uses TRBV7-9 and TRBJ2-7; D possibly corresponds to TRBD2 (5 bases). With 2 bases removed from V and 5 bases from J, the gap between germline ends came to 13 bases. CDR3 length: 14 amino acids. CDR1 is SEHNR, CDR2 FQNEAQ, per germline (reference sequence). The DNA for the CDR3 is TGTGCCAGCAGCTTACCCAGCCTTAGCGACGAGCAGTACTTC. Its protein is CASSLPSLSDEQYF.

V gene TRBV28 combines with J gene TRBJ2-7; TRBD1 agrees at 10 bases. V dropped 5 bases and J dropped 1; count of bases not matched to a gene: 5. The germline CDR1 and CDR2 sequences are MDHEN and SYDVKM. This CDR3 has 15 residues. CDR3 amino acids: CASSLPGQGSYEQYF. The CDR3 coding sequence is TGTGCCAGCAGTCTCCCGGGACAGGGGTCCTACGAGCAGTACTTC.

The chain employs TRBV7-2 and TRBJ2-3; the match to TRBD1 covers 8 bases. Unmatched junction bases numbered 8, after V lost 4 bases and J lost 2 bases. The germline V gene has CDR1 SGHTA and CDR2 FQGNSA. This CDR3 region has 16 residues. DNA for the CDR3: TGTGCCAGCAGCTCCGGACAGGGAGGTATCACAGATACGCAGTATTTT. It yields the protein CASSSGQGGITDTQYF.

This clone was detected once. The chain is built from TRBV7-7 and TRBJ2-7; D is undetermined. The CDR3 extends over 8 amino acids. Germline V gene lookup returns CDR1 SSHAT and CDR2 FNYEAQ (reference sequence). CDR3 residues: CASYEQYF. The CDR3 DNA reads TGTGCTAGCTACGAGCAGTACTTC.